This T cell receptor (beta chain) was sequenced during a study of T cell responses to AZD1222 COVID-19 vaccine. Worth noting for this clone: Its target is not known.

Whole-study results and caveats: The study sampled repertoires only after the peak T cell response.

TCRdb's copy holds only in-frame clones and misses some; the assay was immunoSEQ multiplex PCR. Of around 130,000 clones listed, around nine tenths were seen once; the top ten hold more than 3.5%. The source of this sequence is an adult who received the MenACWY meningococcal vaccine as a control. Sequenced material: peripheral blood, taken 28 days after the second dose of the MenACWY control vaccine.

The CDR3 loop reads CASSPLRDRLNSPLHF. The CDR3 DNA sequence: TGTGCCAGCAGCCCACTTCGGGACAGACTAAATTCACCCCTCCACTTT. The chain uses TRBV11-3 and TRBJ1-6; 7 bases align to TRBD1. CDR3 length: 16 amino acids. V trimming: 5 bases; J trimming: 7 bases; junction bases outside the gene matches: 11. Germline CDR1 SGHNT, CDR2 YENEEA.